The clone carrying this TCR beta chain was observed at least ten times. This entry comes from a study of molecular identifiers for immune sequencing clone quantification. Germline CDR1 is MGHRA and CDR2 is YSYEKL. CDR3 length: 14 residues. V was shortened by 1 base and J by 5 bases, with 12 bases between the two germline ends. Via MiXCR, TCRdb re-called the PCR reads, giving one row per CDR3 protein. The data hold approximately 54,000 distinct CDR3 sequences, with under 30% observed a single time. The J gene is TRBJ2-7, the V gene TRBV4-1, with D perhaps matching TRBD2 (5 bases). Sequenced: naive CD8+ T cells from blood, with Jurkat cell RNA spiked in. Subset in this sample: FACS-sorted CD8+CD4-CCR7+CD45RA+ naive T cells. This receptor was identified in a human donor in good health. Some libraries in this study had Jurkat cell RNA spiked in. The CDR3 loop reads CASSQGGYPNEQYF. The CDR3 coding sequence is TGCGCCAGCAGCCAAGGCGGGTACCCTAACGAGCAGTACTTC.